The next 8 T cell receptor beta chains were all read from a single sample in a study of beta chain features in type 1 diabetes. The study reverse transcribed the entire isolated RNA, so it sequenced expressed TCRB transcripts. TCRdb's copy holds only in-frame clones and misses some; the assay was immunoSEQ multiplex PCR. The table includes roughly 150,000 clones, around 10% detected once. Sequenced input: central memory CD4+ T cells from blood. These receptors originate from a man aged 18 to 29 in good health.

V and J are TRBV5-1 and TRBJ2-7; possible D gene TRBD2, 5 bases. The V end was cut by 4 bases, the J end by 4 bases, with 12 bases between. The CDR3 totals 13 residues. Germline CDR1 reads SGHRS; CDR2 reads YFSETQ. Written as DNA, the CDR3 is TGCGCCAGCAGCCCCGCCACTAGATACGAGCAGTACTTC. Amino acid sequence: CASSPATRYEQYF.

The rearrangement links TRBV6-5 to TRBJ2-5; 8 bases agree with TRBD2. Germline V lookup: CDR1 MNHEY, CDR2 SVGAGI. The CDR3 has 16 amino acids. V lost 3 bases to trimming and J lost 4 bases; unmatched junction nucleotides: 10. Written as DNA, the CDR3 is TGTGCCAGCAGTTATTCTGGGACTAGGTTAGCAGAGACCCAGTACTTC. This encodes CASSYSGTRLAETQYF.

This clone was seen a few times. V and J are TRBV7-2 and TRBJ1-2; the D gene is possibly TRBD1 (5 bases). CDR3 length: 14 residues. Germline loops: CDR1 SGHTA, CDR2 FQGNSA. V was clipped by 1 base and J by 8 bases, with 14 bases between them. The CDR3 nucleotides read TGTGCCAGCAGCTTAGGATGGGGGTTTGGAGGCTACACCTTC. Translation: CASSLGWGFGGYTF.

This clone was counted between two and nine times. V gene TRBV7-2 combines with J gene TRBJ2-1; 10 positions match TRBD2. V gave up 3 bases and J gave up 2 bases; unmatched junction bases: 1. In germline, CDR1 is SGHTA, CDR2 FQGNSA. The length of the CDR3 is 15 residues. For the CDR3, the DNA is TGTGCCAGCAGCTTCACTAGCGGGGCCTACAATGAGCAGTTCTTC. Amino acids: CASSFTSGAYNEQFF.

The rearrangement joins TRBV25-1 to TRBJ2-6, with TRBD2 matching 13 bases. V was pared by 3 bases and J by 3 bases, with 5 bases of the junction left unmatched. The CDR3 runs to 18 residues. Per the germline V gene, CDR1 is MGHDK and CDR2 is SYGVNS. The CDR3 loop is CASSDWTSGSYGANVLTF. The CDR3 DNA is TGTGCCAGCAGTGATTGGACTAGCGGGAGTTATGGGGCCAACGTCCTGACTTTC.

This clone was counted between two and nine times. V is TRBV9 and J is TRBJ2-7; 9 nucleotides align to TRBD2. This CDR3 region has 14 residues. V lost 2 bases, J lost 6 bases, and 6 bases stayed unmatched. CDR1 is SGDLS and CDR2 is YYNGEE in the germline V gene. The CDR3 sequence is CASSVGLASGEQYF. The CDR3, as DNA: TGTGCCAGCAGCGTCGGACTAGCGTCAGGCGAGCAGTACTTC.

This clone was counted between two and nine times. This chain uses TRBV4-1 with TRBJ1-4; tentative D call: TRBD1 (5 bases). The V and J ends lost 11 bases and 2 bases respectively, with 21 bases between them. Germline CDR1 and CDR2: MGHRA and YSYEKL. This CDR3 region has 16 residues. The DNA of the CDR3 is TGCGCCGCAAGGGCTCAAGGACAAAGCACTAATGAAAAACTGTTTTTT. As protein: CAARAQGQSTNEKLFF.

This clone has only a few counts. The J gene is TRBJ1-5, the V gene TRBV25-1; 9 nucleotides align to TRBD1. Germline loops: CDR1 MGHDK, CDR2 SYGVNS. CDR3 length: 14 amino acids. V was pared by 9 bases and J by 6 bases, with 9 bases of the junction left unmatched. The CDR3 DNA reads TGTGCCAGTATTGGACAGGGGAGTCGTCAGCCCCAGCATTTT. It yields the protein CASIGQGSRQPQHF. Using reference TRBV25-1 and TRBJ1-5 for the parts outside the CDR3, the full variable domain is EADIYQTPRYLVIGTGKKITLECSQTMGHDKMYWYQQDPGMELHLIHYSYGVNSTEKGDLSSESTVSRIRTEHFPLTLESARPSHTSQYLCASIGQGSRQPQHFGDGTRLSIL.